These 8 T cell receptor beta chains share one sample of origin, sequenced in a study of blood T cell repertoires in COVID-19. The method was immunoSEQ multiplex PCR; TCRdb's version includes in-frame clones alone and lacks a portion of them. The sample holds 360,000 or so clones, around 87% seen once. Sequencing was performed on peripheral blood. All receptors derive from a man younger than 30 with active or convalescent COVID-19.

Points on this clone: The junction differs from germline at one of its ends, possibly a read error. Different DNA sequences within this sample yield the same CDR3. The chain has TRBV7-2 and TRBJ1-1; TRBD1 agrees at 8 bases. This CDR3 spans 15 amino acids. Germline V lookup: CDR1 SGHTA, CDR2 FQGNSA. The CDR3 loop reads CASSLAGTGNTEAFF. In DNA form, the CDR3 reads TGTGCCAGCAGCCTAGCCGGGACAGGGAACACTGAAGCTTTCTTT. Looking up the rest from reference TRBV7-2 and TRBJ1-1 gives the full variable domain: GAGVSQSPSNKVTEKGKDVELRCDPISGHTALYWYRQSLGQGLEFLIYFQGNSAPDKSGLPSDRFSAERTGGSVSTLTIQRTQQEDSAVYLCASSLAGTGNTEAFFGQGTRLTVV.

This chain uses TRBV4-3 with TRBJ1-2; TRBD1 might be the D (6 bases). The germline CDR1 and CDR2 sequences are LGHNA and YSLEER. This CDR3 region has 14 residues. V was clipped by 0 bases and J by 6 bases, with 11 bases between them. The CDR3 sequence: CASSQDGQGNGYTF. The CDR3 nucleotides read TGCGCCAGCAGCCAAGATGGGCAGGGGAATGGCTACACCTTC.

CDR3 bases: TGTGCCAGCAGACCGAAGGACAGCGAAAAACTGTTTTTT. Its protein product is CASRPKDSEKLFF. The chain carries TRBV5-5 and TRBJ1-4; D is possibly TRBD1 (6 bases). This CDR3 region has 13 residues. Trimming shortened V by 5 bases and J by 8 bases, and 13 bases separated the two germline ends. From germline, CDR1 is SGHKS and CDR2 YYEKEE (reference sequence).

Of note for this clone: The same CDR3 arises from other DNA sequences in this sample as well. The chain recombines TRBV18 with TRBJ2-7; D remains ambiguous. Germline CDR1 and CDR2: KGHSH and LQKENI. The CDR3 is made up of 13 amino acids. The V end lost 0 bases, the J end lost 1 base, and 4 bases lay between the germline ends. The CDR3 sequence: CASSPPTSYEQYF. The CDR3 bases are TGTGCCAGCTCACCACCTACTTCCTACGAGCAGTACTTC.

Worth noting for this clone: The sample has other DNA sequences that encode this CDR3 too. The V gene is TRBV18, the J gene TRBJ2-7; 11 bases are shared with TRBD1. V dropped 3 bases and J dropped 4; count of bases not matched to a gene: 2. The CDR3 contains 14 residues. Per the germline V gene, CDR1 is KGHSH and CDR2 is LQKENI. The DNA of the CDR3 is TGTGCCAGCTCACCGGGACAGGGGGTATACGAGCAGTACTTC. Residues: CASSPGQGVYEQYF.

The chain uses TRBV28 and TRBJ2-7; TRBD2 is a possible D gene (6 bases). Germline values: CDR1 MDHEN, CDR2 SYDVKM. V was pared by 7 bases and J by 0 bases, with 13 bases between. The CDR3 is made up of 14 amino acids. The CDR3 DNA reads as TGTGCCAGCACCCGGGACTTGGGCTCCTACGAGCAGTACTTC. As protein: CASTRDLGSYEQYF.

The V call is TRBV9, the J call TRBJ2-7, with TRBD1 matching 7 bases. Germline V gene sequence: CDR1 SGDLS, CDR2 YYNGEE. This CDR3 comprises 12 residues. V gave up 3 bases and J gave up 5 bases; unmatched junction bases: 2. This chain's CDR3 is CASSGTGDEQYF. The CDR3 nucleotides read TGTGCCAGCAGCGGGACAGGCGACGAGCAGTACTTC.

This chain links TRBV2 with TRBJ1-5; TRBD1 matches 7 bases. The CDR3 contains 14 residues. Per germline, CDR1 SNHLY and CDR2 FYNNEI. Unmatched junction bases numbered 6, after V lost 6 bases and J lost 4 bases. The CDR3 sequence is CASRDRVPNQPQHF. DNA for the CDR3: TGTGCCAGCAGAGACAGGGTTCCAAATCAGCCCCAGCATTTT.